Presented here are 27 T cell receptor beta chains from one specimen sequenced in a study of cytomegalovirus exposure and HLA in healthy donors. Only in-frame clones appear in the TCRdb table, and some are missing; sequencing was by immunoSEQ multiplex PCR. The sample has more than 300,000 clones; roughly 85% are singletons. The sequenced sample was PBMCs. All receptors come from a woman between 18 and 29 years old in good health and CMV-seronegative.

J is TRBJ2-7 and V is TRBV5-1; TRBD1 matches 8 bases. This CDR3 contains 15 residues. J gave up 5 bases and V 4 bases, and 11 bases lay outside the gene matches. Germline V gene data show CDR1 as SGHRS and CDR2 as YFSETQ. DNA for the CDR3: TGCGCCAGCAGCCCATCGACAGGGGTGATGCACGAGCAGTACTTC. This sequence encodes CASSPSTGVMHEQYF.

The chain carries TRBV4-3 and TRBJ2-1; maybe TRBD2 (5 bases). Trimming removed 5 bases at V and 3 bases at J, with 8 bases between. The CDR3 spans 13 residues. CDR1 LGHNA and CDR2 YSLEER come from the germline V gene. CDR3 coding DNA: TGCGCCAGCAGCAACGGGATCTACAATGAGCAGTTCTTC. Translating it yields CASSNGIYNEQFF.

The chain uses TRBV11-1 and TRBJ2-7; the D gene is possibly TRBD1 (6 bases). V lost 5 bases, J lost 5 bases, and 16 bases lay in between. This CDR3 comprises 14 residues. Germline lookup yields CDR1 SGHAT and CDR2 FQDESV (reference sequence). CDR3 sequence (DNA): TGTGCCAGCAGCGTGTGGGGGACAAGCGACGAGCAGTACTTC. Protein: CASSVWGTSDEQYF.

The rearrangement links TRBV11-2 to TRBJ2-5; TRBD2 might be the D (6 bases). V lost 0 bases and J lost 5, with 13 bases in between. The CDR3 has 15 amino acids. Germline CDR1 is SGHAT and CDR2 is FQNNGV. CDR3 bases: TGTGCCAGCAGCTTAGATGGGTCTAGCGCTGAGACCCAGTACTTC. Its protein product is CASSLDGSSAETQYF.

This sequence joins TRBV29-1 and TRBJ1-1, with 7 bases fitting TRBD1. With 6 bases clipped from V and 4 bases from J, the junction kept 14 bases outside the gene matches. The CDR3 sequence is 15 residues long. Germline CDR1 is SQVTM and CDR2 is ANQGSEA. The CDR3 sequence: CSVRDSLPGGTEAFF. CDR3 DNA sequence: TGCAGCGTGCGGGACAGTCTACCAGGGGGCACTGAAGCTTTCTTT.

The chain is built from TRBV5-4 and TRBJ2-7; possible D gene TRBD1, 5 bases. Germline CDR1 is SGHNT and CDR2 is YYREEE (reference sequence). This CDR3 spans 15 amino acids. Deletions cut 3 bases from V and 3 bases from J, with 16 bases between. In DNA form, the CDR3 reads TGTGCCAGCAGCTCAGCATCCTTAGGGGACTACGAGCAGTACTTC. Encoded protein: CASSSASLGDYEQYF. Drawing the rest from reference TRBV5-4 and TRBJ2-7, the complete variable domain is ETGVTQSPTHLIKTRGQQVTLRCSSQSGHNTVSWYQQALGQGPQFIFQYYREEENGRGNFPPRFSGLQFPNYSSELNVNALELDDSALYLCASSSASLGDYEQYFGPGTRLTVT.

The rearrangement joins TRBV27 to TRBJ2-3; tentatively, D is TRBD2 (6 bases). The CDR3 consists of 16 residues. Looked up from germline, CDR1 is MNHEY and CDR2 is SMNVEV (reference sequence). V gave up 4 bases and J gave up 1 base, with 15 bases separating them. CDR3: CASSSTPGLRTDTQYF. The CDR3, as DNA: TGTGCCAGCAGTTCTACACCGGGACTTCGCACAGATACGCAGTATTTT.

This chain links TRBV28 with TRBJ1-1, with TRBD1 as a possible D gene (6 bases). V lost 6 bases and J lost 2, with 13 bases in between. This CDR3 is 14 amino acids long. The germline gives CDR1 MDHEN, CDR2 SYDVKM. The CDR3 DNA is TGTGCCAGCAGCAAGACAGGCCCAAACACTGAAGCTTTCTTT. Translating gives CASSKTGPNTEAFF. The whole variable domain, filled in from reference TRBV28 and TRBJ1-1, reads DVKVTQSSRYLVKRTGEKVFLECVQDMDHENMFWYRQDPGLGLRLIYFSYDVKMKEKGDIPEGYSVSREKKERFSLILESASTNQTSMYLCASSKTGPNTEAFFGQGTRLTVV.

The V call is TRBV6-5, the J call TRBJ2-2; 8 bases align to TRBD1. Losses at the gene ends were 7 bases for V and 3 bases for J; bases not matched to a gene: 7. The CDR3 covers 15 residues. Germline V gene data show CDR1 as MNHEY and CDR2 as SVGAGI. CDR3 protein: CASTADRGYTGELFF. DNA of the CDR3: TGTGCCAGCACCGCCGACAGGGGTTACACCGGGGAGCTGTTTTTT.

The chain links TRBV6-5 to TRBJ2-7, with TRBD1 identical over 9 bases. This CDR3 contains 14 residues. Looked up from germline, CDR1 is MNHEY and CDR2 is SVGAGI. Unmatched junction bases numbered 4, after V lost 6 bases and J lost 1 base. As DNA, the CDR3 is TGTGCCAGCAGCCCGGGACAGGGTTCCTACGAGCAGTACTTC. Translation gives CASSPGQGSYEQYF.

This chain uses TRBV7-3 with TRBJ2-1; 8 nucleotides align to TRBD2. Germline CDR1 reads SGHTA; CDR2 reads FQGTGA. This CDR3 has 15 amino acids. Trimming at V came to 6 bases and at J to 1 base, leaving 5 bases not matched to a gene. The CDR3 is CASSYSGTSYNEQFF. The CDR3, as DNA: TGTGCCAGCAGTTATAGCGGGACTTCCTACAATGAGCAGTTCTTC.

Concerning this clone: A read error may produce the germline difference seen at one junction end. The rearrangement links TRBV7-7 to TRBJ2-7, with TRBD2 matching 10 bases. CDR1 and CDR2 from the germline V gene are SSHAT and FNYEAQ (reference sequence). The CDR3 sequence is 15 residues long. CDR3 nucleotides: TGTGCTAGCAGCTTTGGGACTAGCGCAACCTACGAGCAGTACTTC. The encoded protein is CASSFGTSATYEQYF.

The rearrangement joins TRBV5-1 to TRBJ2-7, with no clear D. The CDR3 is made up of 14 amino acids. Germline V lookup: CDR1 SGHRS, CDR2 YFSETQ. V lost 6 bases to trimming and J lost 2 bases, with 15 bases between them. This chain's CDR3 is CASTPGANPYEQYF. In nucleotides, the CDR3 is TGCGCCAGCACCCCTGGAGCAAACCCCTACGAGCAGTACTTC.

The chain carries TRBV6-6 and TRBJ2-3; the match to TRBD2 covers 8 bases. Germline loops: CDR1 MNHNY, CDR2 SVGAGI (reference sequence). V lost 1 base and J lost 2; bases outside the gene matches: 5. CDR3 length: 16 residues. The CDR3 DNA reads as TGTGCCAGCAGTTACTGGGTAGCGGGGACCACAGATACGCAGTATTTT. Encoded protein: CASSYWVAGTTDTQYF.

V is TRBV6-1 and J is TRBJ2-3; D is possibly TRBD1 (6 bases). The V end was cut by 3 bases, the J end by 7 bases, with 14 bases between. The germline V gene has CDR1 MNHNS and CDR2 SASEGT. CDR3 length equals 14 residues. This chain's CDR3 is CASSEGAGWNTQYF. The CDR3 coding sequence is TGTGCCAGCAGTGAGGGGGCGGGTTGGAATACGCAGTATTTT.

The genes are TRBV7-9 and TRBJ2-7, with 8 bases matching TRBD2. The CDR3 has 15 amino acids. The germline CDR1 and CDR2 sequences are SEHNR and FQNEAQ (reference sequence). With 8 bases clipped from V and 1 base from J, the junction kept 10 bases outside the gene matches. The CDR3: CASDSGSSLSYEQYF. The CDR3 nucleotides read TGTGCCAGCGACAGCGGGAGTTCGTTGTCCTACGAGCAGTACTTC.

The chain carries TRBV2 and TRBJ2-5, with 10 bases fitting TRBD1. CDR3 length equals 15 residues. Losses at the gene ends were 7 bases for V and 4 bases for J; bases not matched to a gene: 9. Germline CDR1 reads SNHLY; CDR2 reads FYNNEI. Here the CDR3 reads CASTRQGAMGETQYF. CDR3 nucleotide sequence: TGTGCCAGCACCCGACAGGGGGCCATGGGAGAGACCCAGTACTTC.

This chain links TRBV7-2 with TRBJ1-5; D may be TRBD1 (5 bases). The V gene lost 2 bases and the J gene lost 0 bases, with 14 bases spanning the gap. CDR1 and CDR2 (germline): SGHTA, FQGNSA. The CDR3 has 17 amino acids. The CDR3 region is CASSLYGGLYSNQPQHF. CDR3 DNA: TGTGCCAGCAGCTTATACGGGGGACTCTATAGCAATCAGCCCCAGCATTTT.

To note about this clone: The same CDR3 also results from other DNA sequences found in this sample. The V gene is TRBV6-5, the J gene TRBJ2-7; D not resolved. Germline assignment: CDR1 MNHEY and CDR2 SVGAGI. Between the trimmed V and J ends, which lost 5 bases and 1 base, there was a span of 6 bases. This CDR3 spans 12 amino acids. The CDR3 sequence: CASSPSSYEQYF. CDR3 sequence (DNA): TGTGCCAGCAGTCCCTCGTCCTACGAGCAGTACTTC.

This clone has only a few counts. The junction differs from germline at one of its ends, possibly a read error. DNA of the CDR3: TGTGCCAGCAGCGCGAGGGACGGGAGAAATGATAAACTGTTTTTT. Translation: CASSARDGRNDKLFF. The rearrangement links TRBV9 to TRBJ1-4; a weak D match, TRBD1 (5 bases). Germline CDR1 SGDLS, CDR2 YYNGEE. CDR3 length equals 15 residues.

The chain is built from TRBV10-1 and TRBJ1-2, with TRBD1 matching over 8 bases. The CDR3 consists of 19 residues. V shed 4 bases, J shed 0 bases, and the junction held 16 bases outside the gene matches. Germline V gene lookup returns CDR1 WNHNN and CDR2 SYGVQD (reference sequence). The CDR3 region has the DNA TGCGCCAGCAGTGGAATTCCGGGACAGGCAAACTTTACTAACTATGGCTACACCTTC. Translating it yields CASSGIPGQANFTNYGYTF.

The count of this clone is one. This sequence joins TRBV5-4 and TRBJ1-1; perhaps TRBD1 as D (6 bases). Trimming cost V 2 bases and J 3 bases, with 14 bases left between them. The CDR3 is 15 amino acids. The germline V gene has CDR1 SGHNT and CDR2 YYREEE (reference sequence). The CDR3 DNA reads TGTGCCAGCAGCTTTTCTGGGGGCGGATACACTGAAGCTTTCTTT. It specifies CASSFSGGGYTEAFF.

J is TRBJ2-3 and V is TRBV14; 8 bases map to TRBD2. V was clipped by 4 bases and J by 6 bases; unmatched bases: 9. This CDR3 has 15 amino acids. Germline lookup yields CDR1 SGHDN and CDR2 FVKESK. CDR3 nucleotide sequence: TGTGCCAGCAGCCTATGGACTAGCTCATCGGATACGCAGTATTTT. Translating it yields CASSLWTSSSDTQYF.

This rearrangement joins TRBV5-8 to TRBJ2-7, with D unclear. V gave up 6 bases and J gave up 4 bases, with 5 bases separating them. Germline assignment: CDR1 SGHTS and CDR2 YDEGEE. This CDR3 is 10 amino acids long. This chain's CDR3 is CASNRYEQYF. The CDR3 DNA reads as TGTGCCAGCAACCGGTACGAGCAGTACTTC.

Turning to this clone: One junction end disagrees with the germline gene, perhaps due to a read error. The genes are TRBV6-5 and TRBJ2-7; D gene uncertain. There are 11 residues in the CDR3. Germline CDR1 MNHEY, CDR2 SVGAGI. CDR3 sequence: CAQVGRYEQYF. The DNA of the CDR3 is TGCGCACAAGTGGGCCGGTACGAGCAGTACTTC.

The chain links TRBV7-9 to TRBJ2-7; D is ambiguous. The CDR3 is made up of 15 amino acids. Germline V gives CDR1 SEHNR, CDR2 FQNEAQ (reference sequence). Trimming left V 5 bases short and J 2 bases short, with 16 bases between. The CDR3 sequence: CASSPRDSLTYEQYF. In DNA form, the CDR3 reads TGTGCCAGCAGCCCCAGAGATTCACTAACCTACGAGCAGTACTTC.

In nucleotides, the CDR3 is TGTGCCAGCAGTTACCGGAGGATTGAGAACACTGAAGCTTTCTTT. It codes for CASSYRRIENTEAFF. The V call is TRBV6-5, the J call TRBJ1-1; unclear D gene. The CDR3 contains 15 residues. In germline, CDR1 is MNHEY, CDR2 SVGAGI. Trimming removed 2 bases at V and 1 base at J, with 11 bases between.